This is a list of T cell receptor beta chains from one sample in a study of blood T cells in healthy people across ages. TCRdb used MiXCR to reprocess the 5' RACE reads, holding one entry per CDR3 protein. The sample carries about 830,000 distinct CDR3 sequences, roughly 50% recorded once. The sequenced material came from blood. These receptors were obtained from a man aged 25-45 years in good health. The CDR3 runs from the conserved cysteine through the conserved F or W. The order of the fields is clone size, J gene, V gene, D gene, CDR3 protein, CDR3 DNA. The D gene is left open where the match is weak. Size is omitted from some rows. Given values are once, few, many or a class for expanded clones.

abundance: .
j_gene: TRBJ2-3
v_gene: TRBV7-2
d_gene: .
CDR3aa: CASSLQIPDTQYF
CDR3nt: TGTGCCAGCAGCTTACAGATCCCAGATACGCAGTATTTT

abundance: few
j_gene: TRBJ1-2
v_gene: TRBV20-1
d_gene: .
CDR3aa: CSATPPVYGYTF
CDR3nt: TGCAGTGCCACACCACCAGTCTATGGCTACACCTTC

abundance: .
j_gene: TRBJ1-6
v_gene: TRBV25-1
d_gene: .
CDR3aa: CASSEQGWESPLHF
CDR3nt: TGTGCCAGCAGTGAACAGGGGTGGGAATCACCCCTCCACTTT

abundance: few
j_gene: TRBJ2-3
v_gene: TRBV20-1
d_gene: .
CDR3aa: CSATPGAATQYF
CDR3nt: TGCAGTGCCACACCAGGCGCAGCTACGCAGTATTTT

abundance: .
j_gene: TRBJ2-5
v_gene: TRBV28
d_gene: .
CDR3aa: CASSETGKEYF
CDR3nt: TGTGCCAGCAGCGAAACAGGGAAGGAGTACTTC

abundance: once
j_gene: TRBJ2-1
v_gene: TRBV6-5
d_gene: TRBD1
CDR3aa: CASSYSNSGQGKRDEQFF
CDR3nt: TGTGCCAGCAGTTACTCGAACTCGGGACAGGGGAAGAGGGATGAGCAGTTCTTC

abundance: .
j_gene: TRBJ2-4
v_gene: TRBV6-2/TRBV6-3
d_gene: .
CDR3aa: CASSYSLAKNIQYF
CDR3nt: TGTGCCAGCAGTTACTCCCTAGCCAAAAACATTCAGTACTTC

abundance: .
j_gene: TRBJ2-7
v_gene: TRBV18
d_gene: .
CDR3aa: CASSPHIRDGYEQYF
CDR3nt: TGTGCCAGCTCACCACACATCAGGGACGGATACGAGCAGTACTTC

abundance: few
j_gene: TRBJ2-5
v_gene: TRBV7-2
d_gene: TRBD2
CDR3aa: CASSLGLGGGVGETQYF
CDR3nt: TGTGCCAGCAGTTTAGGATTGGGGGGGGGAGTGGGAGAGACCCAGTACTTC

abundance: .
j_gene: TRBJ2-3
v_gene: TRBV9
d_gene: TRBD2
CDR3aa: CASSPAGGAVDTQYF
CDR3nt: TGTGCCAGCAGCCCAGCGGGGGGCGCGGTAGATACGCAGTATTTT

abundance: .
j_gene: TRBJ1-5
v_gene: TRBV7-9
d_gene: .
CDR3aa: CASSHGTATYSNQPQHF
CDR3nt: TGTGCCAGCAGCCATGGGACGGCGACCTATAGCAATCAGCCCCAGCATTTT

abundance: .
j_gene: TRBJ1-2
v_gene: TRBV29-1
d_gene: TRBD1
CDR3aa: CSARADRDVDGYTF
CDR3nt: TGCAGCGCCCGGGCGGACAGGGATGTAGATGGCTACACCTTC

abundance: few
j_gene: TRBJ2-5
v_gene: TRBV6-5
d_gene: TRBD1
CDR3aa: CASSLPGTGNTQYF
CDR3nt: TGTGCCAGCAGTCTACCTGGGACAGGGAATACCCAGTACTTC

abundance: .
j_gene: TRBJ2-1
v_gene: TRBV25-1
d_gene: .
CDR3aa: CASMRGGLGNEQFF
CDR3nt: TGTGCCAGCATGAGGGGGGGCTTGGGGAATGAGCAGTTCTTC

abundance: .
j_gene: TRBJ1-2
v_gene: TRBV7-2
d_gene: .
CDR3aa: CASSIADAFYGYTF
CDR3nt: TGTGCCAGCAGCATAGCCGACGCCTTCTATGGCTACACCTTC

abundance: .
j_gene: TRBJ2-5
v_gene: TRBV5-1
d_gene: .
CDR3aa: CAGSLARQDGRETQYF
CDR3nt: TGCGCCGGCAGCTTGGCCAGACAGGACGGAAGAGAGACCCAGTACTTC

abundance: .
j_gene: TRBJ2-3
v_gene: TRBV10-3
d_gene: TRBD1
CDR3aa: CAIRTKSGTGGDTQYF
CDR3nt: TGTGCCATCAGAACAAAATCCGGGACAGGGGGAGATACGCAGTATTTT

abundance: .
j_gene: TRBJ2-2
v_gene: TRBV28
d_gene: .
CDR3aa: CASSLYRDIITGELFF
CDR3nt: TGTGCCAGCAGTTTATACCGGGACATAATCACCGGGGAGCTGTTTTTT

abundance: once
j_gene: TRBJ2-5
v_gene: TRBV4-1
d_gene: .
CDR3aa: CASSQRRQETQYF
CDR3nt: TGCGCCAGCAGCCAACGGCGGCAAGAGACCCAGTACTTC

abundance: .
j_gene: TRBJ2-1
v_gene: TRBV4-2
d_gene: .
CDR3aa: CASSQDPSETEQFF
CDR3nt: TGTGCCAGCAGCCAAGATCCTAGCGAGACGGAGCAGTTCTTC

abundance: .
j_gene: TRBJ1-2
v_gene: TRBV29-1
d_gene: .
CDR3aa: CSVVLTGRGYGYTF
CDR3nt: TGCAGCGTTGTTCTGACTGGGCGAGGGTATGGCTACACCTTC

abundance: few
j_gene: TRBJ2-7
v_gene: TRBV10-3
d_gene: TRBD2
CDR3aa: CAISGMRGRDYEQYF
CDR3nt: TGTGCCATCAGTGGAATGCGCGGGAGGGACTACGAGCAGTACTTC

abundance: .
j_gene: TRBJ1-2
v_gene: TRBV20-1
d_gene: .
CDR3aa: CSAQRTAPSGYTF
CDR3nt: TGCAGTGCCCAGCGGACAGCCCCGTCGGGCTACACCTTC

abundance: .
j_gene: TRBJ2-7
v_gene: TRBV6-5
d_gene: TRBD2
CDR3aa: CASSSTSGRMIPYEQYF
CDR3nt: TGTGCCAGCAGTTCGACTAGCGGGAGGATGATACCCTACGAGCAGTACTTC

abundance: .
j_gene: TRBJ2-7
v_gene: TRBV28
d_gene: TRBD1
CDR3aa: CASNRPDRDYEQYF
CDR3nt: TGTGCCAGCAACAGACCGGACAGGGACTACGAGCAGTACTTC

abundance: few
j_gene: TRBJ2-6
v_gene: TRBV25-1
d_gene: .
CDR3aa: CASYESGIRLLSGANVLTF
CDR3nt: TGTGCCAGCTACGAATCCGGGATCCGACTACTGTCTGGGGCCAACGTCCTGACTTTC

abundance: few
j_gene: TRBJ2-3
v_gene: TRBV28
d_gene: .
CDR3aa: CATTLLGDTQYF
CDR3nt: TGTGCCACCACCTTGCTGGGAGATACGCAGTATTTT

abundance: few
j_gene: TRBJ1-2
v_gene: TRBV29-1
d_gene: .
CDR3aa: CSVGDRDGYGYTF
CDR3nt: TGCAGCGTTGGAGACCGGGACGGCTATGGCTACACCTTC

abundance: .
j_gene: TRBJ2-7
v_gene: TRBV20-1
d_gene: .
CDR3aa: CSARDRLERNEQYF
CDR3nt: TGCAGTGCTAGAGACCGGCTGGAGAGGAACGAGCAGTACTTC

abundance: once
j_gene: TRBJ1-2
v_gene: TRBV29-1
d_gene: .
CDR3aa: CSVAQGRSGYTF
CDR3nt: TGCAGCGTCGCCCAGGGGCGAAGTGGCTACACCTTC

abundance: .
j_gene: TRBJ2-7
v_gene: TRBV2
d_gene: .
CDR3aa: CASLLGYEQYF
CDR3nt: TGTGCCAGCCTTCTGGGGTATGAGCAGTACTTC

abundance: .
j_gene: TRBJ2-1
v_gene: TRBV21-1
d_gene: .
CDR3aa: CASSTESRQGPNEQFF
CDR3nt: TGTGCCAGCAGCACCGAGTCGAGACAGGGGCCAAATGAGCAGTTCTTC

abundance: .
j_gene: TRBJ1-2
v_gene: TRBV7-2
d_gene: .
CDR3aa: CASSWRLDYGYTF
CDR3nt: TGTGCCAGCAGCTGGAGGCTCGACTATGGCTACACCTTC